This entry lists 12 T cell receptor beta chains sequenced from one sample in a study of T cell responses to AZD1222 COVID-19 vaccine. Data came from immunoSEQ multiplex PCR; TCRdb stores just in-frame clones and leaves some out. The sample has fewer than 100,000 clones, 84% seen once; the top ten hold 14%. Sequencing used peripheral blood, obtained 28 days after the second AZD1222 dose. The origin of the receptors is an adult who received the AZD1222 COVID-19 vaccine.

The rearrangement joins TRBV5-6 to TRBJ2-7, with D perhaps TRBD1 or TRBD2 (5 bases each). This CDR3 comprises 18 residues. CDR1 SGHDT and CDR2 YYEEEE come from the germline V gene. The V and J ends lost 1 base and 2 bases respectively, with 22 bases between them. The CDR3 bases are TGTGCCAGCAGCTTGCTCGGGACCGACACCATGTTCACCTACGAGCAGTACTTC. It yields the protein CASSLLGTDTMFTYEQYF. Looking up the rest from reference TRBV5-6 and TRBJ2-7 gives the full variable domain: DAGVTQSPTHLIKTRGQQVTLRCSPKSGHDTVSWYQQALGQGPQFIFQYYEEEERQRGNFPDRFSGHQFPNYSSELNVNALLLGDSALYLCASSLLGTDTMFTYEQYFGPGTRLTVT.

This clone appeared once. The chain employs TRBV19 and TRBJ2-2; 9 nucleotides line up with TRBD1. The CDR3 sequence is 16 residues long. V lost 5 bases, J lost 5 bases, and 9 bases stayed unmatched. The germline V gene encodes CDR1 LNHDA and CDR2 SQIVND (reference sequence). CDR3 loop: CASSPHGTGRTGELFF. For the CDR3, the DNA is TGTGCCAGTAGTCCCCACGGGACAGGGCGGACCGGGGAGCTGTTTTTT.

The chain employs TRBV15 and TRBJ1-5; D is possibly TRBD1 (5 bases). The CDR3 covers 15 residues. V was pared by 0 bases and J by 7 bases, with 13 bases between. CDR1 and CDR2 from the germline V gene are LNHNV and YYDKDF (reference sequence). The DNA for the CDR3 is TGTGCCACCAGCAGAGATAGGCAGGGCCGCCAGCCCCAGCATTTT. Protein: CATSRDRQGRQPQHF.

The chain carries TRBV7-2 and TRBJ1-2; 10 bases are a match to TRBD1. The CDR3 runs 15 residues. Germline V CDR1 and CDR2: SGHTA, FQGNSA. With 3 bases clipped from V and 4 bases from J, the junction kept 5 bases outside the gene matches. The CDR3 nucleotides read TGTGCCAGCAGCTTCGGGACAGGGGATAGCTATGGCTACACCTTC. Translated: CASSFGTGDSYGYTF.

The chain employs TRBV10-3 and TRBJ1-5; 8 bases match TRBD1. The CDR3 contains 13 residues. Trimming took 3 bases from V and 7 from J; bases not matched to a gene: 2. In germline, CDR1 is ENHRY, CDR2 SYGVKD. The CDR3 sequence is CAISDSGGQPQHF. CDR3 coding DNA: TGTGCCATCAGTGATTCAGGGGGCCAGCCCCAGCATTTT.

This clone was counted only a few times. The J gene is TRBJ2-7, the V gene TRBV6-5, with D unresolved. This CDR3 is 12 amino acids long. V shed 4 bases and J shed 2 bases, with 6 bases lying between them. Germline V gene sequence: CDR1 MNHEY, CDR2 SVGAGI. CDR3 loop: CASSSPTYEQYF. CDR3 coding DNA: TGTGCCAGCAGTTCACCCACCTACGAGCAGTACTTC.

The table lists this clone with a few counts. Other DNA sequences in the same sample also yield this CDR3. This rearrangement joins TRBV27 to TRBJ1-1; D gene uncertain. Germline lookup yields CDR1 MNHEY and CDR2 SMNVEV (reference sequence). The V and J ends lost 3 bases and 1 base respectively, with 9 bases between them. This CDR3 region has 14 residues. CDR3 residues: CASSFKGRNTEAFF. The CDR3 DNA reads as TGTGCCAGCAGTTTCAAGGGCAGGAACACTGAAGCTTTCTTT.

The J gene is TRBJ2-7, the V gene TRBV6-5; TRBD1 matches at 11 bases. V shed 5 bases and J 4 bases; nucleotides not matched to a gene: 7. From germline, CDR1 is MNHEY and CDR2 SVGAGI. The CDR3 sequence is 15 residues long. DNA for the CDR3: TGTGCCAGCAGTCTCTGGACAGGGGGCGCGTACGAGCAGTACTTC. Protein sequence: CASSLWTGGAYEQYF.

The chain couples TRBV4-1 to TRBJ2-1, with 9 bases that match TRBD2. V gave up 1 base and J gave up 4 bases; unmatched junction bases: 5. CDR1 is MGHRA, CDR2 YSYEKL, per germline. The CDR3 has 16 residues. CDR3 region: CASSQVRLAVYNEQFF. In DNA form, the CDR3 reads TGCGCCAGCAGCCAAGTAAGACTAGCGGTATACAATGAGCAGTTCTTC.

This clone showed up just once. V and J are TRBV21-1 and TRBJ1-5; the table calls TRBD1, which could not be checked here. TRBV21-1 is a pseudogene locus. This CDR3 is built from 17 residues. Written as DNA, the CDR3 is TGTGCCAGCAGCAAACTTTGGGCAGGGTCAGCACTTCAGCCCCAGCATTTT. Its translation is CASSKLWAGSALQPQHF.

The V call is TRBV29-1, the J call TRBJ1-2, with a tentative D call TRBD1 (5 bases). Germline lookup yields CDR1 SQVTM and CDR2 ANQGSEA. V shed 5 bases and J shed 4 bases, with 11 bases lying between them. The CDR3 is 12 residues long. CDR3 DNA sequence: TGCAGCGTTACTTGGGGACCCTATGGCTACACCTTC. The encoded protein is CSVTWGPYGYTF.

The chain links TRBV7-2 to TRBJ2-1; TRBD2 might be the D (6 bases). The germline V gene has CDR1 SGHTA and CDR2 FQGNSA. This CDR3 contains 16 residues. Trimming removed 2 bases from V and 1 base from J, with 12 bases in between. For the CDR3, the DNA is TGTGCCAGCAGCTTAAAGACCCTAGCGTCCTACAATGAGCAGTTCTTC. This translates into CASSLKTLASYNEQFF.